The TCR beta chain under discussion was sequenced for a study of T cell responses to AZD1222 COVID-19 vaccine. Study findings and constraints: After the peak T cell response, and only then, were repertoires sampled.

Pooling was applied to second doses at about 4 or about 12 weeks. Regarding this clone: Its specificity is unknown.

Trimming cost V 6 bases and J 0 bases, with 12 bases left between them. This CDR3 is 15 amino acids long. CDR1 MDHEN and CDR2 SYDVKM come from the germline V gene. Method: immunoSEQ multiplex PCR; TCRdb's copy keeps in-frame clones and lacks some. The sample includes around 78,000 clones, approximately 87% of them seen just once. The clonotype comes from an adult who received the AZD1222 COVID-19 vaccine. The sample was peripheral blood, taken 28 days after the second AZD1222 dose. The rearrangement links TRBV28 to TRBJ1-5; a weak D match, TRBD1 (5 bases). CDR3 amino acids: CASRNAGYSNQPQHF. The CDR3 DNA reads as TGTGCCAGCAGGAATGCAGGGTATAGCAATCAGCCCCAGCATTTT.